This T cell receptor beta chain stems from a study of response to subunit inactivated influenza vaccine. TCRdb reprocessed the RT-PCR reads via MiXCR and lists one record per CDR3 protein. The repertoire holds around 650,000 distinct CDR3 sequences, with around 16% as singletons. The CDR3 runs to 15 residues. From germline, CDR1 is ENHRY and CDR2 SYGVKD. J gave up 3 bases and V 8 bases, and 7 bases lay outside the gene matches. The starting material was PBMCs from blood, obtained less than 13 days after vaccination. This clonotype was obtained from a man over 45 who received an inactivated influenza vaccine. The rearrangement links TRBV10-3 to TRBJ1-1, with 12 nucleotides matching TRBD1. CDR3 protein: CAIRGQGARDTEAFF. Written as DNA, the CDR3 is TGTGCCATCCGGGGACAGGGGGCACGGGACACTGAAGCTTTCTTT.